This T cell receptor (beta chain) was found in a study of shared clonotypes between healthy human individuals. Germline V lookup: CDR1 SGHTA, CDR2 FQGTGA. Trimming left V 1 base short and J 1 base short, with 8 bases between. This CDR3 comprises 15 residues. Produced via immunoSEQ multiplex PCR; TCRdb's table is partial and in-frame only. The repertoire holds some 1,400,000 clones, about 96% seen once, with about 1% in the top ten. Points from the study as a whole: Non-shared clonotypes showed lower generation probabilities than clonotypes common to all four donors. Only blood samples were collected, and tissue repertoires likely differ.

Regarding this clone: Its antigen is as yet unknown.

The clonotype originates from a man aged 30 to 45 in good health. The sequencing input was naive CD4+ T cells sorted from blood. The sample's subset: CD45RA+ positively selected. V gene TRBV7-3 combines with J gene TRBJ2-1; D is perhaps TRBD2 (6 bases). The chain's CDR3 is CASSLSGRSYNEQFF. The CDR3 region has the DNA TGTGCCAGCAGCTTAAGTGGGAGGTCCTACAATGAGCAGTTCTTC.